This record concerns one T cell receptor beta chain sequence. Antigen unknown. This record comes from a study of cytotoxic CD8 clonotypes in ibrutinib-treated CLL. Study as a whole: For this cohort, patients were about a dozen relapsed/refractory and some 15 treatment-naive, while under 18 were IGHV unmutated. Study results and caveats: Before falling back toward baseline at progression, clonality had risen at the time of ibrutinib response. Samples from sustained-remission and progressing patients were taken at different times.

The germline gives CDR1 SEHNR, CDR2 FQNEAQ (reference sequence). The CDR3 sequence is 16 residues long. Trimming removed 0 bases from V and 4 bases from J, with 15 bases in between. The assay was immunoSEQ multiplex PCR, and TCRdb's table has in-frame clones only and misses some. The sample lists 150,000 or so clones, about 84% occurring once. This TCR was recovered from a human donor with chronic lymphocytic leukemia. The chain has TRBV7-9 and TRBJ1-2, with TRBD1 as a possible D gene (5 bases). The material sequenced was PBMCs, taken after 36 months of ibrutinib treatment. Written as DNA, the CDR3 is TGTGCCAGCAGCTTAGCTAGAGGGGACGGCCTCTATGGCTACACCTTC. Translated, it gives CASSLARGDGLYGYTF.